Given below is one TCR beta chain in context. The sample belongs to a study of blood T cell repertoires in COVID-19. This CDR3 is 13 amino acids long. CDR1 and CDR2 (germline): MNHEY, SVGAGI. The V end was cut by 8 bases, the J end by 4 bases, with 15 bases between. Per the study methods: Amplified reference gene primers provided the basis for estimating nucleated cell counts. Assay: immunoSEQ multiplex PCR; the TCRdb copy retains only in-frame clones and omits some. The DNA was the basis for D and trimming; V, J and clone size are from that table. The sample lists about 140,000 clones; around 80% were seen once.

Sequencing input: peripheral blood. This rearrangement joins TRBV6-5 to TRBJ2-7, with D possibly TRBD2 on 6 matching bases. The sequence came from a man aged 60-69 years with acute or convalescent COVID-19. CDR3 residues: CASALAVTYEQYF. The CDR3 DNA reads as TGTGCCAGCGCTTTAGCGGTAACTTACGAGCAGTACTTC.